The present T cell receptor (beta chain) was sequenced within a study of early T cells in non-severe SARS-CoV-2 infection. Study information: Sequencing targeted bulk RNA from unsorted whole blood, leaving chains unpaired. Findings and caveats of the study: Reliance on VDJdb matching favored anti-spike CD8 responses; private and CD4 specificities were missed.

In this sample, this clonotype turned up many times. Its matching antigen is unknown. Unmatched junction bases numbered 4, after V lost 4 bases and J lost 1 base. CDR3 size: 15 residues. CDR1 and CDR2 (germline): LNHDA, SQIVND (reference sequence). Individual cDNA molecules received unique molecular identifiers during library preparation. TCRdb fed the 5' RACE reads into MiXCR, producing one record per CDR3 protein. This table has roughly 75,000 distinct CDR3 sequences, about 11% appearing once. The sequenced material came from whole blood. The rearrangement links TRBV19 to TRBJ1-5; TRBD1 matches at 7 bases. The receptor was derived from an adult who was a healthcare worker with PCR-confirmed SARS-CoV-2 infection or an uninfected control (not recorded which). The CDR3 DNA reads TGTGCCAGTAGTAGAACAGGGGCAAGCAATCAGCCCCAGCATTTT. Its protein product is CASSRTGASNQPQHF.